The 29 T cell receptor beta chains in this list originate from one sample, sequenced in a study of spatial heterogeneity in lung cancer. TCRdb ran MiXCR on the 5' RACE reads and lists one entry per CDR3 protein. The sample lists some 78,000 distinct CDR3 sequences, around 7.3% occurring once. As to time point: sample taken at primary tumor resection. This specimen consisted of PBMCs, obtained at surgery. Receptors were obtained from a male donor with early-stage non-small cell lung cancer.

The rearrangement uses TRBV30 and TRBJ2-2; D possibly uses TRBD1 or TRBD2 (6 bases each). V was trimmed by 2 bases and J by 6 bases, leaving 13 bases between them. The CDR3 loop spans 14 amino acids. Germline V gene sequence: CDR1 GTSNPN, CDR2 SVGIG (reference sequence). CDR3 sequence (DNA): TGTGCCTGGAGTATAGGGGGGCCAGCCGGGGAGCTGTTTTTT. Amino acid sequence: CAWSIGGPAGELFF.

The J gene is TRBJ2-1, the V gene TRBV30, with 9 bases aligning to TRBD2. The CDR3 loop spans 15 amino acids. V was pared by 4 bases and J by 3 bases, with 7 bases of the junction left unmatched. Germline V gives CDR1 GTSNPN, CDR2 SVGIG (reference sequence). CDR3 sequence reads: CAWKATSGYYNEQFF. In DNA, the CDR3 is TGTGCCTGGAAGGCTACTAGCGGGTACTACAATGAGCAGTTCTTC.

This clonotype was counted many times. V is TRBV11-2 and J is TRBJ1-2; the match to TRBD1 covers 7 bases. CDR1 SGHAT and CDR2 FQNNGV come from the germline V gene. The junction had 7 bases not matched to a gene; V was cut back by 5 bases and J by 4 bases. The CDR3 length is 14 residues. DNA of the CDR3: TGTGCCAGCAGCCGCGACAGGGCGGGCTATGGCTACACCTTC. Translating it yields CASSRDRAGYGYTF.

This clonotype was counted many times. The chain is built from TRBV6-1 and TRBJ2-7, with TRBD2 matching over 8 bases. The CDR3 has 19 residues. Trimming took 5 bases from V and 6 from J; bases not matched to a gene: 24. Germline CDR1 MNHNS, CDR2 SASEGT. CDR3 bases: TGTGCCAGCAGTTCTACCCCCCAGGTATCAGGTAGCGGGACTAGCGAGCAGTACTTC. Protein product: CASSSTPQVSGSGTSEQYF.

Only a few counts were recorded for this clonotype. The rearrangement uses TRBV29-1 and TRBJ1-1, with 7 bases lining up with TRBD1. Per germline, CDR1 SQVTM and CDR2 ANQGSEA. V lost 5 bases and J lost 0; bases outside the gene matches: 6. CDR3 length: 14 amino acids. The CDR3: CSVSAGGLNTEAFF. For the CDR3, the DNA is TGCAGCGTTTCTGCAGGGGGTTTGAACACTGAAGCTTTCTTT.

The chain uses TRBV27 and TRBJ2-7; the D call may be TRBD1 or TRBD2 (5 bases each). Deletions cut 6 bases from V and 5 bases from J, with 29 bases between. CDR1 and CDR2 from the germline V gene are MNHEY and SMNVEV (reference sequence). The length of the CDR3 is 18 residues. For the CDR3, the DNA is TGTGCCAGCAGCCCTTACGAGGGGAGAAGAAGGTTTAACGACGAGCAGTACTTC. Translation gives CASSPYEGRRRFNDEQYF.

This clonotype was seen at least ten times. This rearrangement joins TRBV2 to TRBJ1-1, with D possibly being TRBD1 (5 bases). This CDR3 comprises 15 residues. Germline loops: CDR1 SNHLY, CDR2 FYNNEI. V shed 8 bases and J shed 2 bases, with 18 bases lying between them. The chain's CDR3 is CASSFKTVINTEAFF. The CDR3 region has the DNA TGTGCCAGCTCTTTTAAGACAGTGATTAACACTGAAGCTTTCTTT.

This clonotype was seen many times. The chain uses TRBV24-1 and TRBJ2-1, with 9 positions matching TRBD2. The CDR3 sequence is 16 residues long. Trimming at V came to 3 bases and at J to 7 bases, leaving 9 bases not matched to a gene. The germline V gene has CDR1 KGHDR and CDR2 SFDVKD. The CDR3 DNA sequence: TGTGCCACCAGTGATACCGGGACTAGCAGCTCTAATGAGCAGTTCTTC. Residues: CATSDTGTSSSNEQFF.

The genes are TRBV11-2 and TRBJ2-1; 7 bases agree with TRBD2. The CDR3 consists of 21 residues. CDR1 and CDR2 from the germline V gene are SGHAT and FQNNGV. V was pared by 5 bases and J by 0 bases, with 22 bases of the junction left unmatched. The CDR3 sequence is CASSPLEGELAVFISYNEQFF. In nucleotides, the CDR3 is TGTGCCAGCAGCCCTCTCGAAGGGGAGCTAGCGGTTTTTATCTCCTACAATGAGCAGTTCTTC.

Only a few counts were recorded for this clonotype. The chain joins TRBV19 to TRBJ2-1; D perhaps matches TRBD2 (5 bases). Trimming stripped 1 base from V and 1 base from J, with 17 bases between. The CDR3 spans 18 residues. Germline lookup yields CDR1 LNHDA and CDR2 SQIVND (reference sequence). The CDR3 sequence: CASSIVRARGGSYNEQFF. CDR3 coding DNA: TGTGCCAGTAGTATAGTCCGGGCCCGAGGAGGTTCCTACAATGAGCAGTTCTTC.

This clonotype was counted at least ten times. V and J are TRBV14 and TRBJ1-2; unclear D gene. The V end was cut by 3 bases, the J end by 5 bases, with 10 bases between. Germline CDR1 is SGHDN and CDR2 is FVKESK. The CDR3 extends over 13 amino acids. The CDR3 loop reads CASSHGPTYGYTF. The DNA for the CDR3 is TGTGCCAGCAGCCATGGACCGACGTATGGCTACACCTTC.

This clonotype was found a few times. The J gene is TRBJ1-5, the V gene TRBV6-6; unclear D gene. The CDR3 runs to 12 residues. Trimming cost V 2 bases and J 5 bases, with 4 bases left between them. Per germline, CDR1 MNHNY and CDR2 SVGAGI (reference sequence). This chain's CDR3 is CASSYSDQPQHF. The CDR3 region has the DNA TGTGCCAGCAGTTACAGTGATCAGCCCCAGCATTTT.

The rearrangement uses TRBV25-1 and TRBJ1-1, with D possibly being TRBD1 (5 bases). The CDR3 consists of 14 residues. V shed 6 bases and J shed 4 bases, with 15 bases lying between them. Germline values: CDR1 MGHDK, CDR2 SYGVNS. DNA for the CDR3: TGTGCCAGCAGAACGGCGGGGGGATCCACTGAAGCTTTCTTT. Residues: CASRTAGGSTEAFF.

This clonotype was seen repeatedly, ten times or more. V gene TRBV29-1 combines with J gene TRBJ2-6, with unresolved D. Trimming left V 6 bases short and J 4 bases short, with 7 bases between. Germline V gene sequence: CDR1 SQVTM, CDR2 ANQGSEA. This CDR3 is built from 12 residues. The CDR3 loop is CSVPGGANVLTF. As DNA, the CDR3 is TGCAGCGTCCCCGGCGGGGCCAACGTCCTGACTTTC. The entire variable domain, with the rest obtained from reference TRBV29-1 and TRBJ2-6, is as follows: SAVISQKPSRDICQRGTSLTIQCQVDSQVTMMFWYRQQPGQSLTLIATANQGSEATYESGFVIDKFPISRPNLTFSTLTVSNMSPEDSSIYLCSVPGGANVLTFGAGSRLTVL.

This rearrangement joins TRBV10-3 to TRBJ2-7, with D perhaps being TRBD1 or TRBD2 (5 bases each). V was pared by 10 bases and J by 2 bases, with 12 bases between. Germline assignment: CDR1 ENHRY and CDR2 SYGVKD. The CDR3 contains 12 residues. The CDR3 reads CASRDLAYEQYF. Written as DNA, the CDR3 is TGTGCCAGCCGGGACCTTGCCTACGAGCAGTACTTC.

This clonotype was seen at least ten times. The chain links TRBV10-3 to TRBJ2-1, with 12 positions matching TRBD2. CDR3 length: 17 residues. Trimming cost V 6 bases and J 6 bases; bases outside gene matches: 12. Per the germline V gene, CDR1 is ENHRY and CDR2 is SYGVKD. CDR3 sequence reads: CAIRKEGLAGPGNEQFF. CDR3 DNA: TGTGCCATCAGAAAGGAAGGACTAGCGGGACCGGGCAATGAGCAGTTCTTC.

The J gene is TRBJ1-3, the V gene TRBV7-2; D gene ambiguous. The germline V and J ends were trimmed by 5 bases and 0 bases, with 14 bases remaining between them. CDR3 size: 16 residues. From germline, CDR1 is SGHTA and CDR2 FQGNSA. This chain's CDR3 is CASSPEGGASGNTIYF. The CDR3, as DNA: TGTGCCAGCAGCCCCGAGGGTGGAGCCTCTGGAAACACCATATATTTT.

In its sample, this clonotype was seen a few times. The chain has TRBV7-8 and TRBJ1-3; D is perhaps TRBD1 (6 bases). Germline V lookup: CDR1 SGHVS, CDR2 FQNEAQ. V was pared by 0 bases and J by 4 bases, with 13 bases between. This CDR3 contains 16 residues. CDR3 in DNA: TGTGCCAGCAGCTTAGCCCAGGGGATTTCAGGAAACACCATATATTTT. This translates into CASSLAQGISGNTIYF.

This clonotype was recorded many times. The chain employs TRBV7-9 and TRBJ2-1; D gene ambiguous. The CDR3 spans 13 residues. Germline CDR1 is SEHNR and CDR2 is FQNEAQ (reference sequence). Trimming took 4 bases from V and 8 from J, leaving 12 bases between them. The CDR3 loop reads CASSSKGPDEQFF. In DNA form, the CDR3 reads TGTGCCAGCAGCTCTAAAGGTCCGGATGAGCAGTTCTTC.

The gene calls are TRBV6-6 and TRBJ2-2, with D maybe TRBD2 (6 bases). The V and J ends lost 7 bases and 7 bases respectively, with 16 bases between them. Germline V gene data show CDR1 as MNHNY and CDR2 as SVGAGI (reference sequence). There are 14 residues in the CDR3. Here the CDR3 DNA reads TGTGCCAGCAAGGGAGGCGGGTCCAACGGGGAGCTGTTTTTT. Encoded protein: CASKGGGSNGELFF.

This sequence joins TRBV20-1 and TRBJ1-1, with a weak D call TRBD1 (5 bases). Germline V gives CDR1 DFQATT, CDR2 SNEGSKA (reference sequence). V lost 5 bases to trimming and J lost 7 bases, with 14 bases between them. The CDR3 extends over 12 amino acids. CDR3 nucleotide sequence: TGCAGTGCTCTCTACAGGATTAATGAAGCTTTCTTT. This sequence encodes CSALYRINEAFF.

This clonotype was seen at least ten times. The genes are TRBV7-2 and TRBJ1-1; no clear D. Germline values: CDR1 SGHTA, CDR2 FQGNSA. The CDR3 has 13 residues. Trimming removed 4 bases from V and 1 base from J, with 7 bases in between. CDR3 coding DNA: TGTGCCAGCAGCTCCACGGGGAACACTGAAGCTTTCTTT. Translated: CASSSTGNTEAFF.

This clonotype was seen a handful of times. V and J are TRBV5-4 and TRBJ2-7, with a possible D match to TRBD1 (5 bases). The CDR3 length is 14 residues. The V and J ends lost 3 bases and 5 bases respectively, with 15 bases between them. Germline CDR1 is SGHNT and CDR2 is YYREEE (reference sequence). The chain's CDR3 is CASSSRRGRDEQYF. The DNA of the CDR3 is TGTGCCAGCAGCTCCCGAAGGGGCCGGGACGAGCAGTACTTC. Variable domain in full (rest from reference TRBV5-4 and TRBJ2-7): ETGVTQSPTHLIKTRGQQVTLRCSSQSGHNTVSWYQQALGQGPQFIFQYYREEENGRGNFPPRFSGLQFPNYSSELNVNALELDDSALYLCASSSRRGRDEQYFGPGTRLTVT.

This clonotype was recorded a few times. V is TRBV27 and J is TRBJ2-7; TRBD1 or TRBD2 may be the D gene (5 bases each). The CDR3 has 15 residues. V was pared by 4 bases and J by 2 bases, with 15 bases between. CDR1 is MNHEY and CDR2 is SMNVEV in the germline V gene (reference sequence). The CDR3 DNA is TGTGCCAGCAGTTCTACGGGGCGCAAAGCCTACGAGCAGTACTTC. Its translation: CASSSTGRKAYEQYF.

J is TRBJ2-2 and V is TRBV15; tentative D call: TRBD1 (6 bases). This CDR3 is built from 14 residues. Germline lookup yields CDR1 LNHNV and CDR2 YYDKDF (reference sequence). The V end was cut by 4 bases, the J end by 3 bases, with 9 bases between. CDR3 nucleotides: TGTGCCACCAGCACTTCAGGGGACACCGGGGAGCTGTTTTTT. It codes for CATSTSGDTGELFF. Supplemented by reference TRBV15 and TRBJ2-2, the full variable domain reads DAMVIQNPRYQVTQFGKPVTLSCSQTLNHNVMYWYQQKSSQAPKLLFHYYDKDFNNEADTPDNFQSRRPNTSFCFLDIRSPGLGDTAMYLCATSTSGDTGELFFGEGSRLTVL.

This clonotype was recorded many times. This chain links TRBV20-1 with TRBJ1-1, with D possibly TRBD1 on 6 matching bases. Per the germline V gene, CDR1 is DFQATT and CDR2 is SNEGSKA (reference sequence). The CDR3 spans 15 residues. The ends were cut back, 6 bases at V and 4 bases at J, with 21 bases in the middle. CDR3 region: CSAKTGRGGGTEAFF. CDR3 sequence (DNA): TGCAGTGCCAAGACAGGAAGGGGAGGGGGCACTGAAGCTTTCTTT.

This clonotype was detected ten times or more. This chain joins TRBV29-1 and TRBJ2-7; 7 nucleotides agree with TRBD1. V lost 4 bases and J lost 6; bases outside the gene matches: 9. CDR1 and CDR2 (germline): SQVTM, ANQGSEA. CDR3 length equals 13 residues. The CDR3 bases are TGCAGCGTTGCGACAGGGCGCATTGGCGAGCAGTACTTC. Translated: CSVATGRIGEQYF.

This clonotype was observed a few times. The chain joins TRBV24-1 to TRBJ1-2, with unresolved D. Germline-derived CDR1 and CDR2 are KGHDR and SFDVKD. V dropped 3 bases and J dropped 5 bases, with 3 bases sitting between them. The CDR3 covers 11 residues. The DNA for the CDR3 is TGTGCCACCAGTGATGCGTATGGCTACACCTTC. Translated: CATSDAYGYTF.

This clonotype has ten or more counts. The CDR3 sequence is CASNRQGARNTDTQYF. In DNA form, the CDR3 reads TGTGCCAGCAACCGGCAGGGGGCGCGGAACACAGATACGCAGTATTTT. The chain recombines TRBV27 with TRBJ2-3; TRBD1 agrees at 8 bases. Germline CDR1 reads MNHEY; CDR2 reads SMNVEV (reference sequence). The V gene end was trimmed by 7 bases and the J gene end by 2 bases; junction bases not matched to a gene: 11. CDR3 length equals 16 residues.